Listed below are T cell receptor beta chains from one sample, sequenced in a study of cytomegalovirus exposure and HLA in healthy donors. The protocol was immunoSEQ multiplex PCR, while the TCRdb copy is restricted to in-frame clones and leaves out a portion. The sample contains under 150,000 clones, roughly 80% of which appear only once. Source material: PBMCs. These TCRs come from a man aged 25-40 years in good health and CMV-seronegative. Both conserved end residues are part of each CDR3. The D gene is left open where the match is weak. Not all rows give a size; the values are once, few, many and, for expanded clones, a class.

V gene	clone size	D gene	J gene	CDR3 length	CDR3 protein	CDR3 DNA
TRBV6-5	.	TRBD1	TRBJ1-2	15	CASSQQGVANYGYTF	TGTGCCAGCAGTCAACAGGGGGTCGCTAACTATGGCTACACCTTC
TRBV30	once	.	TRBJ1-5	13	CAWSVDSNQPQHF	TGTGCCTGGAGTGTGGACTCAAATCAGCCCCAGCATTTT
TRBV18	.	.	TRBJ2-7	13	CASRRGPTYEQYF	TGTGCCAGTAGAAGAGGCCCCACCTACGAGCAGTACTTC
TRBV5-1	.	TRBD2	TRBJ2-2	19	CASSRPRQREETNTGELFF	TGCGCCAGCAGCCGTCCGCGTCAGCGGGAGGAGACGAACACCGGGGAGCTGTTTTTT
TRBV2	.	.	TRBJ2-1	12	CASRDTYNEQFF	TGTGCCAGCAGGGACACGTACAATGAGCAGTTCTTC
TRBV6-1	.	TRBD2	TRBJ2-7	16	CASSGAGLLIAYEQYF	TGTGCCAGCAGTGGAGCGGGACTCCTAATCGCCTACGAGCAGTACTTC
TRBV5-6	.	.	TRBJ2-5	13	CASSLGLQETQYF	TGTGCCAGCAGCCTAGGACTCCAAGAAACCCAGTACTTC
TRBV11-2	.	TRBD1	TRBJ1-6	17	CASSPRQGSSYNSPLHF	TGTGCCAGCAGCCCTCGACAGGGTAGCTCCTATAATTCACCCCTCCACTTT
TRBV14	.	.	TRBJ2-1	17	CASSQELLREVHNEQFF	TGTGCCAGCAGCCAAGAACTCTTGAGGGAGGTCCACAATGAGCAGTTCTTC
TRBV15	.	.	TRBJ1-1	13	CATSRDPDTEAFF	TGTGCCACCAGCAGAGATCCCGACACTGAAGCTTTCTTT
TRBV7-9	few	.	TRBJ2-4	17	CASSLLPRSGAKNIQYF	TGTGCCAGCAGCTTACTCCCAAGGTCGGGAGCCAAAAACATTCAGTACTTC
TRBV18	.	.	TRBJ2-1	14	CASSPRRAYNEQFF	TGTGCCAGCTCACCAAGACGGGCCTACAATGAGCAGTTCTTC
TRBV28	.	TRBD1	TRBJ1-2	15	CASSSPGDRARGYTF	TGTGCCAGCAGTTCACCGGGGGACAGGGCCAGAGGCTACACCTTC
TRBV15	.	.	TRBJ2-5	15	CATSRDTGQQETQYF	TGTGCCACCAGCAGAGATACCGGACAGCAAGAGACCCAGTACTTC
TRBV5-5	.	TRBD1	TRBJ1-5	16	CASSSTGTGWDQPQHF	TGTGCCAGCAGCTCCACCGGGACAGGGTGGGATCAGCCCCAGCATTTT
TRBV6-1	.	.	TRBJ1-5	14	CASSEGRLNQPQHF	TGTGCCAGCAGTGAGGGGAGACTCAATCAGCCCCAGCATTTT
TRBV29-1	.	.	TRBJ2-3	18	CSVEFLVERHARTDMQYF	TGCAGCGTTGAGTTCTTAGTGGAGCGCCATGCGAGGACAGATATGCAGTATTTT
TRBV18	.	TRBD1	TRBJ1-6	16	CASSPTGGRDNSPLHF	TGTGCCAGCTCACCGACAGGGGGCAGAGATAATTCACCCCTCCACTTT
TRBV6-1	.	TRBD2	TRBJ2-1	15	CASSDPGLAGNEQFF	TGTGCCAGCAGTGACCCGGGACTAGCGGGGAATGAGCAGTTCTTC
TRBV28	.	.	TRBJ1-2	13	CASSEQGPYGYTF	TGTGCCAGCAGTGAACAGGGTCCCTATGGCTACACCTTC
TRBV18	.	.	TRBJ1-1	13	CASSPSGNTEAFF	TGTGCCAGCTCACCATCAGGGAACACTGAAGCTTTCTTT
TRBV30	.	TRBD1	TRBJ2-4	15	CAWSPYTGAENIQYF	TGTGCCTGGAGTCCGTATACAGGGGCGGAAAACATTCAGTACTTC
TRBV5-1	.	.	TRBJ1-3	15	CASSLGGNSGNTIYF	TGCGCCAGCAGCTTGGGAGGAAACTCTGGAAACACCATATATTTT
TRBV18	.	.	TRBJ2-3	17	CASSPPARGASTDTQYF	TGTGCCAGCTCACCACCGGCTCGGGGGGCTAGCACAGATACGCAGTATTTT
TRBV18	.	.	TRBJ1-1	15	CASSPRGMIDAEAFF	TGTGCCAGCTCACCTCGGGGGATGATTGACGCTGAAGCTTTCTTT